This T cell receptor beta chain was captured in a study of Tregs in tolerant kidney transplant recipients. Study-wide findings and caveats: The most relevant donor-specific Treg TCRbeta repertoire apparently came from expansion with activated donor B cells. No direct test of biological reproducibility was done here. Findings come from small patient numbers and require larger validation.

This CDR3 is 14 amino acids long. The trim removed 3 bases at V and 7 bases at J, leaving 8 bases unmatched. In regard to this clone: The antigen is unknown.

Here immunoSEQ multiplex PCR was the method, and the copy in TCRdb shows in-frame clones only, minus some. The sample contains 85,000 to 95,000 clones, around nine tenths of which appear only once. Thawed PBMCs were FACS-sorted into unstimulated CD4+CD25+CD127- regulatory T cells, CD4+CD25- non-regulatory cells, CD4 and CD8 cells. The J gene is TRBJ2-7, the V gene TRBV23-1, with 8 bases fitting TRBD1. TRBV23-1 is an open reading frame whose function is uncertain. Sequences were obtained from CD8+ T cells from blood. The clonotype originates from a human donor in good health. The CDR3 sequence: CASSHPDRENEQYF. Here the CDR3 DNA reads TGCGCCAGCAGTCACCCGGACAGGGAAAATGAGCAGTACTTC.